The 32 T cell receptor beta chains below all came from one sample that was sequenced in a study of regulatory T cells in long-lasting Graves disease. The sample's time point: newly diagnosed GD, antithyroid drugs for less than 3 months. PBMC RNA served as the TCR library source. Construction of the TCR beta libraries employed iRepertoire HTBI primers in conjunction with Arm-PCR of CDR3 regions. One entry per CDR3 protein, called by TCRdb with MiXCR from the multiplex PCR reads. In the table there are hundreds of thousands of distinct CDR3 sequences, 9.5% to 15% of which are singletons. The same sample was also used in a study of T cells in Graves' hyperthyroidism and ophthalmopathy.

The sample in question was peripheral blood mononuclear cells (PBMCs), obtained at new diagnosis, from a patient treated with antithyroid drugs. The receptors were sampled from a woman in her twenties or thirties with Graves disease.

This clonotype has ten or more counts. V gene TRBV28 combines with J gene TRBJ2-3; TRBD2 matches 10 bases. CDR3 length: 13 residues. The trim removed 6 bases at V and 4 bases at J, leaving 1 base unmatched. CDR1 and CDR2 (germline): MDHEN, SYDVKM. The CDR3 bases are TGTGCCAGCAGGCTAGCGGGAGCAGATACGCAGTATTTT. Its protein product is CASRLAGADTQYF.

Ten or more counts support this clonotype. With a much larger clone just one base away, this may be a read error. The V call is TRBV5-6, the J call TRBJ2-7; D is tentatively TRBD1 or TRBD2 (5 bases each). The CDR3 runs to 13 residues. Germline V gives CDR1 SGHDT, CDR2 YYEEEE. With 0 bases removed from V and 3 bases from J, the gap between germline ends came to 7 bases. CDR3 sequence reads: CASSLGGDYEQYF. For the CDR3, the DNA is TGTGCCAGCAGCTTGGGAGGGGACTACGAGCAGTACTTC.

This clonotype was seen a few times. The rearrangement joins TRBV5-1 to TRBJ2-3; D is ambiguous. The CDR3 is made up of 14 amino acids. Germline CDR1 SGHRS, CDR2 YFSETQ. The V end lost 0 bases, the J end lost 0 bases, and 5 bases lay between the germline ends. This chain's CDR3 is CASSLAISTDTQYF. Written as DNA, the CDR3 is TGCGCCAGCAGCTTGGCCATTAGCACAGATACGCAGTATTTT.

This clonotype came up many times. The chain has TRBV18 and TRBJ1-5; weak D call: TRBD1 (5 bases). The ends were cut back, 5 bases at V and 1 base at J, with 9 bases in the middle. The germline CDR1 and CDR2 sequences are KGHSH and LQKENI. The CDR3 totals 14 residues. CDR3 DNA: TGTGCCAGCTCAAAGGGACCGAGCAATCAGCCCCAGCATTTT. This codes for CASSKGPSNQPQHF.

This clonotype appeared a few times. The chain joins TRBV19 to TRBJ1-1; TRBD1 matches at 9 bases. CDR1 is LNHDA and CDR2 is SQIVND in the germline V gene (reference sequence). The CDR3 extends over 14 amino acids. The V segment lost 6 bases and the J segment 3 bases; nucleotides outside the gene matches: 5. The CDR3 reads CASRRRDRDTEAFF. The DNA for the CDR3 is TGTGCCAGTAGAAGGAGGGACAGGGACACTGAAGCTTTCTTT. The complete variable domain, with remaining parts taken from reference TRBV19 and TRBJ1-1, reads DGGITQSPKYLFRKEGQNVTLSCEQNLNHDAMYWYRQDPGQGLRLIYYSQIVNDFQKGDIAEGYSVSREKKESFPLTVTSAQKNPTAFYLCASRRRDRDTEAFFGQGTRLTVV.

The genes are TRBV7-3 and TRBJ2-1; no firm D call. Trimming pared 4 bases from V and 10 bases from J, leaving 14 bases between. The germline gives CDR1 SGHTA, CDR2 FQGTGA. This CDR3 spans 13 amino acids. The CDR3 DNA sequence: TGTGCCAGCAGCTCCCCCCCCGGGCAGGAGCAGTTCTTC. Translating it yields CASSSPPGQEQFF.

Regarding this clonotype: This likely stems from a read error, as it lies one base from a far larger clone. The V and J genes are TRBV18 and TRBJ2-1; D call uncertain. The V gene's germline CDR1 is KGHSH and CDR2 LQKENI. CDR3 length: 15 amino acids. V shed 1 base and J shed 1 base, with 8 bases lying between them. CDR3 DNA sequence: TGTGCCAGCTCACCACTAGGGCCGTCCTACAATGAGCAGTTCTTC. This codes for CASSPLGPSYNEQFF. The variable domain in full, completed from reference TRBV18 and TRBJ2-1, reads NAGVMQNPRHLVRRRGQEARLRCSPMKGHSHVYWYRQLPEEGLKFMVYLQKENIIDESGMPKERFSAEFPKEGPSILRIQQVVRGDSAAYFCASSPLGPSYNEQFFGPGTRLTVL.

This clonotype was found many times. The rearrangement joins TRBV11-1 to TRBJ2-7; D unclear. CDR1 is SGHAT and CDR2 is FQDESV in the germline V gene (reference sequence). Trimming shortened V by 5 bases and J by 0 bases, and 14 bases separated the two germline ends. The CDR3 has 15 amino acids. The CDR3 nucleotides are TGTGCCAGCAGCCATAATCGGTTGGACTCCTACGAGCAGTACTTC. As protein: CASSHNRLDSYEQYF.

Many counts were recorded for this clonotype. This chain joins TRBV12-3 or TRBV12-4 and TRBJ1-2; 12 bases fit TRBD1. CDR3 length equals 18 residues. The V gene end was trimmed by 3 bases and the J gene end by 3 bases; junction bases not matched to a gene: 11. The CDR3 spells CASSLDTSGTGGDYGYTF. DNA of the CDR3: TGTGCCAGCAGTTTGGACACTTCCGGGACAGGGGGCGACTATGGCTACACCTTC.

The chain is built from TRBV27 and TRBJ2-1, with 8 bases that match TRBD2. The CDR3 spans 16 residues. V shed 5 bases, J shed 1 base, and the junction held 7 bases outside the gene matches. Germline assignment: CDR1 MNHEY and CDR2 SMNVEV (reference sequence). The CDR3 DNA is TGTGCCAGCAGTCATGCAGCGGGAGCATCCTACAATGAGCAGTTCTTC. Encoded protein: CASSHAAGASYNEQFF.

This clonotype was seen ten or more times. An end of the junction differs from the germline gene, which may be a read error. This chain links TRBV20-1 with TRBJ2-7; D gene ambiguous. This CDR3 has 12 amino acids. Germline values: CDR1 DFQATT, CDR2 SNEGSKA (reference sequence). The CDR3, as DNA: TGCAGTGCTGGAGACCGTACCTACGAGCAGTACTTC. Its protein is CSAGDRTYEQYF.

This clonotype was picked up many times. The V call is TRBV20-1, the J call TRBJ2-1, with 11 bases matching TRBD2. CDR3 length: 17 amino acids. With V trimmed by 5 bases and J by 4 bases, 13 bases remained unmatched. Germline V CDR1 and CDR2: DFQATT, SNEGSKA (reference sequence). The CDR3 nucleotides are TGCAGTGCTCCAACCCCTTTGACTAGCGGGATATACAATGAGCAGTTCTTC. This encodes CSAPTPLTSGIYNEQFF.

In this sample, this clonotype turned up many times. The gene calls are TRBV25-1 and TRBJ1-4; weak D call: TRBD1 (5 bases). Trimming shortened V by 8 bases and J by 7 bases, and 14 bases separated the two germline ends. The CDR3 contains 13 residues. CDR1 is MGHDK and CDR2 is SYGVNS in the germline V gene. In nucleotides, the CDR3 is TGTGCCAGCGATGGGGGAAGCGGTGAAAAACTGTTTTTT. Translation gives CASDGGSGEKLFF. Based on the CDR3 plus reference TRBV25-1 and TRBJ1-4, the full variable domain is EADIYQTPRYLVIGTGKKITLECSQTMGHDKMYWYQQDPGMELHLIHYSYGVNSTEKGDLSSESTVSRIRTEHFPLTLESARPSHTSQYLCASDGGSGEKLFFGSGTQLSVL.

This clonotype was counted ten times or more. The chain links TRBV6-1 to TRBJ1-6; D ambiguous. V was trimmed by 0 bases and J by 13 bases, leaving 10 bases between them. Germline CDR1 and CDR2: MNHNS and SASEGT. The CDR3 is 13 amino acids. Here the CDR3 reads CASSEAGRIPLHF. The CDR3 nucleotides read TGTGCCAGCAGTGAAGCGGGTCGGATCCCCCTCCACTTT.

This clonotype was observed a few times. The gene calls are TRBV20-1 and TRBJ2-3, with 16 bases that match TRBD2. V gave up 3 bases and J gave up 6 bases; unmatched junction bases: 3. The CDR3 contains 15 residues. Germline loops: CDR1 DFQATT, CDR2 SNEGSKA (reference sequence). Written as DNA, the CDR3 is TGCAGTGCTAGGGGGGGACTAGCGGGAGGGGATACGCAGTATTTT. Amino acid sequence: CSARGGLAGGDTQYF.

This clonotype has ten or more counts. The J gene is TRBJ2-1, the V gene TRBV3-1; D uncertain. The CDR3 runs 13 residues. V was cut by 3 bases and J by 3 bases, with 6 bases left in between. Germline CDR1 reads LGHDT; CDR2 reads YNNKEL (reference sequence). CDR3 bases: TGTGCCAGCAGCCAGAGTTACTACAATGAGCAGTTCTTC. Its translation is CASSQSYYNEQFF.

Ten or more counts support this clonotype. The V gene is TRBV12-3 or TRBV12-4, the J gene TRBJ2-1; TRBD2 agrees at 9 bases. The trim removed 7 bases at V and 8 bases at J, leaving 9 bases unmatched. The CDR3 is made up of 14 amino acids. The chain's CDR3 is CASMRAGGGDEQFF. The DNA of the CDR3 is TGTGCCAGCATGCGGGCGGGAGGGGGAGATGAGCAGTTCTTC.

The rearrangement uses TRBV11-2 and TRBJ2-5; weak D call: TRBD1 (5 bases). The germline V gene has CDR1 SGHAT and CDR2 FQNNGV. This CDR3 has 14 amino acids. V lost 4 bases to trimming and J lost 5 bases, with 14 bases between them. The CDR3 sequence is CASSSRGAGETQYF. As DNA, the CDR3 is TGTGCCAGCAGCTCCCGTGGGGCAGGGGAGACCCAGTACTTC.

In its sample, this clonotype was seen a few times. The chain is built from TRBV7-9 and TRBJ2-7; 11 bases align to TRBD1. The trim removed 5 bases at V and 4 bases at J, leaving 13 bases unmatched. This CDR3 spans 17 amino acids. CDR1 and CDR2 from the germline V gene are SEHNR and FQNEAQ (reference sequence). CDR3 coding DNA: TGTGCCAGCAGCCCTGGGACAGGGGGAGAGGTAGTATACGAGCAGTACTTC. This translates into CASSPGTGGEVVYEQYF.

The chain links TRBV5-8 to TRBJ1-5; 7 positions match TRBD1. The germline gives CDR1 SGHTS, CDR2 YDEGEE. Unmatched junction bases numbered 6, after V lost 2 bases and J lost 1 base. The CDR3 is 16 amino acids. The CDR3 here is CASSFEGGLSNQPQHF. The CDR3 nucleotides read TGTGCCAGCAGCTTCGAAGGGGGCCTGAGCAATCAGCCCCAGCATTTT.

This clonotype showed up many times. The chain carries TRBV18 and TRBJ1-1, with D unresolved. Germline V gene lookup returns CDR1 KGHSH and CDR2 LQKENI. The ends were cut back, 3 bases at V and 1 base at J, with 6 bases in the middle. This CDR3 is built from 13 residues. DNA of the CDR3: TGTGCCAGCTCACCCCGACAGAACACTGAAGCTTTCTTT. It translates to CASSPRQNTEAFF.

This chain links TRBV20-1 with TRBJ2-3; 8 nucleotides line up with TRBD2. This CDR3 spans 13 amino acids. The ends lost 5 bases at V and 0 bases at J; junction bases unmatched: 1. Germline-derived CDR1 and CDR2 are DFQATT and SNEGSKA (reference sequence). In nucleotides, the CDR3 is TGCAGTGCTGGGACTAGTAGCACAGATACGCAGTATTTT. Its protein is CSAGTSSTDTQYF.

This clonotype was picked up many times. The chain recombines TRBV29-1 with TRBJ2-1, with D perhaps TRBD2 (6 bases). There are 13 residues in the CDR3. V was trimmed by 8 bases and J by 9 bases, leaving 20 bases between them. Per the germline V gene, CDR1 is SQVTM and CDR2 is ANQGSEA. CDR3 nucleotide sequence: TGCAGCATATTGGAGGGCCTACTGGGTGAGCAGTTCTTC. It codes for CSILEGLLGEQFF.

V gene TRBV4-1 combines with J gene TRBJ1-4; TRBD1 might be the D (5 bases). CDR3 length: 15 residues. Trimming removed 4 bases from V and 8 bases from J, with 17 bases in between. Germline V gene lookup returns CDR1 MGHRA and CDR2 YSYEKL. The CDR3 protein is CASSPSPRVAEKLFF. The DNA for the CDR3 is TGCGCCAGCAGCCCTTCCCCCAGGGTTGCCGAAAAACTGTTTTTT.

CDR3 nucleotide sequence: TGTGCCAGTAGTGAATGGACAGGGGGCAACACTGAAGCTTTCTTT. As protein: CASSEWTGGNTEAFF. The V call is TRBV19, the J call TRBJ1-1, with TRBD1 matching over 11 bases. The J segment lost 2 bases and the V segment lost 5 bases, leaving 4 bases of the junction unmatched. The germline V gene has CDR1 LNHDA and CDR2 SQIVND (reference sequence). The CDR3 has 15 residues. The full variable domain, completed using reference TRBV19 and TRBJ1-1, is DGGITQSPKYLFRKEGQNVTLSCEQNLNHDAMYWYRQDPGQGLRLIYYSQIVNDFQKGDIAEGYSVSREKKESFPLTVTSAQKNPTAFYLCASSEWTGGNTEAFFGQGTRLTVV.

This clonotype was seen ten or more times. V and J are TRBV30 and TRBJ2-1; TRBD2 aligns across 11 bases. Germline trimming cut 1 base from V and 6 bases from J; bases unmatched to any gene: 8. Germline assignment: CDR1 GTSNPN and CDR2 SVGIG (reference sequence). This CDR3 has 16 amino acids. The CDR3 sequence: CAWSGGKLAGVNEQFF. The CDR3 DNA follows: TGTGCCTGGAGTGGGGGCAAACTAGCGGGGGTCAATGAGCAGTTCTTC.

This clonotype was detected ten times or more. The chain recombines TRBV3-1 with TRBJ2-7; maybe TRBD1 (7 bases). Trimming removed 4 bases from V and 3 bases from J, with 22 bases in between. The length of the CDR3 is 17 residues. Germline V gene lookup returns CDR1 LGHDT and CDR2 YNNKEL (reference sequence). The CDR3: CASSRKRAGQRFYEQYF. The CDR3 bases are TGTGCCAGCAGCCGCAAAAGGGCGGGACAGAGATTCTACGAGCAGTACTTC.

In its sample, this clonotype was seen many times. The chain employs TRBV5-1 and TRBJ2-7, with 7 nucleotides matching TRBD1. The germline gives CDR1 SGHRS, CDR2 YFSETQ. J lost 5 bases, V lost 7 bases, and 15 bases had no gene match. The CDR3 length is 15 residues. The CDR3 region has the DNA TGCGCCAGCGCTATGGGAGACAGGGATCAGGACGAGCAGTACTTC. Encoded protein: CASAMGDRDQDEQYF.

This clonotype was counted between two and nine times. The rearrangement joins TRBV16 to TRBJ1-1, with D maybe TRBD1 (5 bases). CDR3 length equals 14 residues. Trimming left V 2 bases short and J 4 bases short, with 11 bases between. Germline assignment: CDR1 KGHSY and CDR2 FQNENV. The DNA of the CDR3 is TGTGCCAGCAGCCAAATGGGGGAAAGCACTGAAGCTTTCTTT. Amino acid sequence: CASSQMGESTEAFF. The full variable domain, in which reference TRBV16 and TRBJ1-1 provide the parts outside the CDR3, is GEEVAQTPKHLVRGEGQKAKLYCAPIKGHSYVFWYQQVLKNEFKFLISFQNENVFDETGMPKERFSAKCLPNSPCSLEIQATKLEDSAVYFCASSQMGESTEAFFGQGTRLTVV.

The gene calls are TRBV11-3 and TRBJ2-1; 11 bases fit TRBD1. V lost 4 bases, J lost 9 bases, and 8 bases stayed unmatched. Germline values: CDR1 SGHNT, CDR2 YENEEA. The CDR3 covers 15 residues. Here the CDR3 DNA reads TGTGCCAGCAGCTCTGGACAGGGGGCTGACGGTGAGCAGTTCTTC. Its protein is CASSSGQGADGEQFF.

The table lists this clonotype with many counts. The V and J genes are TRBV20-1 and TRBJ2-3, with 9 bases matching TRBD2. Per the germline V gene, CDR1 is DFQATT and CDR2 is SNEGSKA (reference sequence). CDR3 length equals 15 residues. V trimming: 2 bases; J trimming: 1 base; junction bases outside the gene matches: 4. The CDR3 DNA is TGCAGTGCTAGATGGCGGGAGGGAGGCACAGATACGCAGTATTTT. This gives the protein CSARWREGGTDTQYF.

The genes are TRBV12-3 or TRBV12-4 and TRBJ2-7; D is unclear. This CDR3 has 13 residues. V was trimmed by 3 bases and J by 7 bases, leaving 13 bases between them. CDR3 amino acids: CASSFFSPNEQYF. The CDR3 DNA sequence: TGTGCCAGCAGTTTCTTTTCCCCTAATGAGCAGTACTTC.